The text below deals with one TCR beta chain. The germline V gene encodes CDR1 MNHEY and CDR2 SVGAGI. CDR3 length equals 13 residues. V was clipped by 0 bases and J by 4 bases, with 7 bases between them. These data originate in a study of blood T cell repertoires in COVID-19. Across the study: Acute and convalescent COVID-19 specimens originated in the United States, Italy and Spain.

In the source study's methods: Reference gene primers were amplified, and this amplification served to estimate nucleated cell counts. The assay was immunoSEQ multiplex PCR, and TCRdb's table has in-frame clones only and misses some. V and J calls and clone size are as listed in that table; D and trimming were resolved from the DNA. This sample has tens of thousands of clones, with 85% found just once. The origin of this receptor is a man aged 45-65 years with active COVID-19. This chain joins TRBV6-5 and TRBJ2-7; tentatively, D is TRBD1 (5 bases). Material: peripheral blood. CDR3 sequence: CASSYSKGYEQYF. CDR3 sequence (DNA): TGTGCCAGCAGTTACTCTAAGGGGTACGAGCAGTACTTC.